This T cell receptor (beta chain) was identified in a study of lymphopenia after photon versus proton radiotherapy (dated 2019 in TCRdb). For the study in its entirety: The study compared the immunological effects of photon versus proton radiation therapy in patients with gastrointestinal tumors who developed high-grade lymphopenia. The roughly 18 patients in the cohort had gastrointestinal tumors, were treated with either photon or proton therapy, and subsequently developed lymphopenia. The study was designed to characterize how the impact on the immune system differs between the two radiation modalities. The study at large found these results: Across the cohort, an inverse correlation was found between a larger post-nadir drop in TCR diversity and overall survival time among patients who died. After the lymphocyte count nadir, oligoclonal expansion, especially of CD8+ Temra cells, was observed in photon-treated repertoires, and the drop in diversity was driven by this expansion. The survival association was examined only in patients who died, and the authors described better survival with proton therapy as a possibility, not as a demonstrated result. Relative stability during treatment was observed in proton-treated patients, whereas loss of naive T cells and TCR diversity and gain of effector/memory populations were observed in photon-treated patients.

Remarks on this clone: The specificity of this receptor is unknown. No clone much larger than this one lies a single base away; base qualities are absent.

The CDR3 holds 15 amino acids from the cysteine to the phenylalanine. Of all the DNA, just the CDR3 is kept, 45 bases in frame from base 1. CDR1 and CDR2, per the germline V gene, are KGHSH and LQKENI. V trim: 2 bases; J trim: 4 bases; unmatched bases: 3. Library prep was done by the immunoSEQ multiplex PCR assay. Alongside multiparametric flow cytometry, deep sequencing of rearranged TCR beta loci was used to profile the T cell repertoires. TCRdb provides this immuneACCESS table in a form limited to in-frame rearrangements. Some clones are lacking; in checked studies, under half of them reflect an unresolved V gene, and why the rest are absent is not known. The sample table holds roughly 58,000 clones, of which roughly 87% were seen once. More than 10% of the sample rests with the top ten.

The clonotype was recovered from a man of 80 years or more with esophageal cancer. The sequencing here drew on peripheral blood, taken from a patient treated with proton-based radiotherapy. The chain couples TRBV18 to TRBJ2-7, and 12 junction bases match TRBD1. The CDR3 amino acid sequence is: CASSPGTGGKYEQYF. The DNA sequence reads TGTGCCAGCTCACCAGGGACAGGGGGCAAGTACGAGCAGTACTTC. Extended through the reference TRBV18 and TRBJ2-7 proteins, this CDR3 yields the full variable domain: NAGVMQNPRHLVRRRGQEARLRCSPMKGHSHVYWYRQLPEEGLKFMVYLQKENIIDESGMPKERFSAEFPKEGPSILRIQQVVRGDSAAYFCASSPGTGGKYEQYFGPGTRLTVT.